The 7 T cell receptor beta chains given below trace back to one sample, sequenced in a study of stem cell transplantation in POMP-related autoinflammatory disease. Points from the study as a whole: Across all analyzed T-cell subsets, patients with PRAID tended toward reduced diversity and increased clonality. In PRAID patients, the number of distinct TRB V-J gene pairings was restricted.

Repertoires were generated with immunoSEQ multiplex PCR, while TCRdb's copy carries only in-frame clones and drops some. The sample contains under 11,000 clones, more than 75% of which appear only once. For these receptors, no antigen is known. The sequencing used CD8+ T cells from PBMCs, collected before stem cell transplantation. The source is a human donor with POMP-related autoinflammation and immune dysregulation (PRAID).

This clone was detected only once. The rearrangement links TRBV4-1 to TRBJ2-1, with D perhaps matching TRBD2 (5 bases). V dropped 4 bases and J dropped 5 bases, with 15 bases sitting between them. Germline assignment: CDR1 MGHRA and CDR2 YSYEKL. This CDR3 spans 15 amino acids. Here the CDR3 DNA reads TGCGCCAGCAGCCTCGAGGGTAGTGAGAACAATGAGCAGTTCTTC. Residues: CASSLEGSENNEQFF.

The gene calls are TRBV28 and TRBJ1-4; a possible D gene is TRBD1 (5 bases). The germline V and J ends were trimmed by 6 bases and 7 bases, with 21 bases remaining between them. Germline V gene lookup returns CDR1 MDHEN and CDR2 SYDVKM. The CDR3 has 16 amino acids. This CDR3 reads CASRSAWAGRIEKLFF. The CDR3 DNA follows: TGTGCCAGCAGGTCTGCTTGGGCAGGGAGGATTGAAAAACTGTTTTTT.

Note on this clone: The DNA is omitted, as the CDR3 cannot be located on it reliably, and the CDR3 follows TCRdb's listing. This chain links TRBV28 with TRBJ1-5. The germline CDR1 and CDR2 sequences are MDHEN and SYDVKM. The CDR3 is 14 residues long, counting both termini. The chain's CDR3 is CASSSSGLHQPQHF.

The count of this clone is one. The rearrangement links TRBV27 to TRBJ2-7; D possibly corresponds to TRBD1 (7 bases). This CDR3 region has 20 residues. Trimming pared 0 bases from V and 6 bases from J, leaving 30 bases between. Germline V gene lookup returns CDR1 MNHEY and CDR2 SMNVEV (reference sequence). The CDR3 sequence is CASSLSGRDSVERRWGEQYF. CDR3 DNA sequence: TGTGCCAGCAGTTTATCGGGGCGGGACAGCGTGGAGCGCCGCTGGGGCGAGCAGTACTTC.

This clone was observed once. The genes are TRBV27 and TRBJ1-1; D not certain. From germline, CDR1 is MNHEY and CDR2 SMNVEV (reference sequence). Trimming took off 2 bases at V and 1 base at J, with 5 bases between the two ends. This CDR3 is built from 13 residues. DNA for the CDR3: TGTGCCAGCAGTTTAGGCAAGAACACTGAAGCTTTCTTT. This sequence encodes CASSLGKNTEAFF.

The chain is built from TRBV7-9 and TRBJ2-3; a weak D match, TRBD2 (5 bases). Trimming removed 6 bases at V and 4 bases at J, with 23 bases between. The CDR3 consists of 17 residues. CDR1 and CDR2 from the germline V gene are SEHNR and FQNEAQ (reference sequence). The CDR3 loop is CASRLLVGPGSSDTQYF. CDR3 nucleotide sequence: TGTGCCAGCAGGCTTCTGGTTGGGCCTGGGAGCTCAGATACGCAGTATTTT.

CDR3 sequence: CASSSPEGNTGELFF. The CDR3 DNA is TGTGCCAGCAGTTCCCCTGAAGGAAACACCGGGGAGCTGTTTTTT. The gene calls are TRBV27 and TRBJ2-2, with no clear D. Trimming left V 4 bases short and J 2 bases short, with 11 bases between. This CDR3 comprises 15 residues. Germline V gene data show CDR1 as MNHEY and CDR2 as SMNVEV (reference sequence).